This T cell receptor (beta chain) was identified in a study of tumor and adjacent non-tumor tissue in lung cancer. Study-level information: There were around eleven adenocarcinoma, a couple of squamous cell carcinoma and 1 small cell lung cancer cases. Whole-study findings and limits: Tumor TCR diversity, when higher, was linked to shorter survival. Normal lung showed higher cumulative top 100 clone frequency than tumor. Tumor tissue had significantly higher TCR diversity than normal lung.

RNA was extracted from bulk tissue without any cell sorting. More than 3 cm separated this lung sample from the edge of the tumor. Details on this clonotype: Antigen: not known. It may be a read error: a sequence one base away is much more abundant.

TCRbeta libraries were built with three rounds of nested PCR, modified from ARM-PCR. TCRdb reanalysed the multiplex PCR reads using MiXCR and keeps one entry per CDR3 protein. The repertoire consists of around 40,000 distinct CDR3 sequences, with roughly 66% occurring once and the leading ten covering under 60%. CDR1 is SEHNR, CDR2 FQNEAQ, per germline (reference sequence). The CDR3 is made up of 14 amino acids. The sample consisted of distant non-tumor lung tissue. The chain joins TRBV7-9 to TRBJ1-2; the D gene is possibly TRBD1 (5 bases). The clonotype was recovered from a man in his fifties or sixties with non-small cell lung cancer. The chain's CDR3 is CASSDGGAYYDYTF. In DNA form, the CDR3 reads TGTGCCAGCAGCGATGGAGGGGCGTACTATGACTACACCTTC.